This T cell receptor beta chain was identified during a study of OX40 agonist ivuxolimab in advanced cancers. The germline gives CDR1 MGHRA, CDR2 YSYEKL. The CDR3 covers 13 residues. The V and J ends lost 3 bases and 8 bases, in that order; junction bases with no gene match: 3. This table comes from immunoSEQ multiplex PCR, and its TCRdb copy is limited to in-frame clones, with some not included. The sample consists of around 30,000 clones, approximately 90% of them appearing once. With regard to this clone: This specimen includes other DNA sequences encoding the same CDR3.

The source is an adult with an advanced solid tumor such as melanoma, head and neck, liver or kidney cancer. The sample was CD4+ or CD8+ T cells sorted from blood, taken in a trial of the OX40 agonist ivuxolimab. The rearrangement uses TRBV4-1 and TRBJ2-1; 8 bases match TRBD2. The CDR3, as DNA: TGCGCCAGCAGCCACCCGGGAGGGGATGAGCAGTTCTTC. Its translation: CASSHPGGDEQFF.